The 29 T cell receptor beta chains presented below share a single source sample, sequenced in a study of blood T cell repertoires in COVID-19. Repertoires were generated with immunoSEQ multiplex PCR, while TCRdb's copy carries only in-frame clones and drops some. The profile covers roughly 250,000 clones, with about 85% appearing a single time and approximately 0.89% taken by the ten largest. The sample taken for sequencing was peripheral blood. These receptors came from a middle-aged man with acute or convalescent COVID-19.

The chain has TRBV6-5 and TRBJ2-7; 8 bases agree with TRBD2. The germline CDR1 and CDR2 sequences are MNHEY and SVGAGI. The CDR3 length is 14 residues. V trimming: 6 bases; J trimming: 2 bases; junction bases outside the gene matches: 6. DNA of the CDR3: TGTGCCAGCAGGACTCTAGCGGGTGCCTACGAGCAGTACTTC. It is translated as CASRTLAGAYEQYF.

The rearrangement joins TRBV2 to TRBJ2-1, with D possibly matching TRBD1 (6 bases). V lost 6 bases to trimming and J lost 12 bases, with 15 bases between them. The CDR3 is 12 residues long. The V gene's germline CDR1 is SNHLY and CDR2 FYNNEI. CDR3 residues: CASSARGPRQFF. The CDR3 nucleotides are TGTGCCAGCAGCGCCAGGGGTCCGCGGCAGTTCTTC.

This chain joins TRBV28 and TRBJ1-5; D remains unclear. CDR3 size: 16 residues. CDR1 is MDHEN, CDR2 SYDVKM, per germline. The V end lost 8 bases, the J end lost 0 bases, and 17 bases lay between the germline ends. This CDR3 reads CASQVAEPRSNQPQHF. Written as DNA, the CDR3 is TGTGCCAGCCAGGTAGCGGAACCTCGTAGCAATCAGCCCCAGCATTTT.

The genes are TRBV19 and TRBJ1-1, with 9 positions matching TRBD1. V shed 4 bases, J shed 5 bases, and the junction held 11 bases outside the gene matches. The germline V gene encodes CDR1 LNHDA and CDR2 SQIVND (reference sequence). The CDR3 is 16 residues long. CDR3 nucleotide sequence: TGTGCCAGTAGTAGACCGGGACAGGGAAGGGAGACTGAAGCTTTCTTT. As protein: CASSRPGQGRETEAFF.

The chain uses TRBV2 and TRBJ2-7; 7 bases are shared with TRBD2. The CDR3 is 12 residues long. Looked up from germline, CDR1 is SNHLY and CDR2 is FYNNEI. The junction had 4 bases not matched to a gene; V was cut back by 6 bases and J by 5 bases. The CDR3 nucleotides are TGTGCCAGCAGATGGGGGGGGGACGAGCAGTACTTC. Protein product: CASRWGGDEQYF.

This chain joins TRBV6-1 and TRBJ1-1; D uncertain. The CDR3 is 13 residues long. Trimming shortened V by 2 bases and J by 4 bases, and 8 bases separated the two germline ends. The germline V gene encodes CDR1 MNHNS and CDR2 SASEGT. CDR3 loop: CASSEMRVTEAFF. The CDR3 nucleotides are TGTGCCAGCAGTGAAATGAGGGTCACTGAAGCTTTCTTT.

The CDR3: CASSPGTTSTDTQYF. The CDR3 DNA reads TGCGCCAGCAGCCCCGGGACTACTAGCACAGATACGCAGTATTTT. The chain is built from TRBV5-1 and TRBJ2-3; 7 bases line up with TRBD2. Germline CDR1 reads SGHRS; CDR2 reads YFSETQ. This CDR3 comprises 15 residues. Trimming took 4 bases from V and 0 from J; bases not matched to a gene: 5.

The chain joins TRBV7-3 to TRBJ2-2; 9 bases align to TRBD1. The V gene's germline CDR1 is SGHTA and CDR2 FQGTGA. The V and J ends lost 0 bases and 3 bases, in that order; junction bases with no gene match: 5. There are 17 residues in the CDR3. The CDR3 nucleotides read TGTGCCAGCAGCTTAACGTTAGGGACAGGGCACACCGGGGAGCTGTTTTTT. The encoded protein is CASSLTLGTGHTGELFF. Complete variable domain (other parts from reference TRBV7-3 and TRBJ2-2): GAGVSQTPSNKVTEKGKYVELRCDPISGHTALYWYRQSLGQGPEFLIYFQGTGAADDSGLPNDRFFAVRPEGSVSTLKIQRTERGDSAVYLCASSLTLGTGHTGELFFGEGSRLTVL.

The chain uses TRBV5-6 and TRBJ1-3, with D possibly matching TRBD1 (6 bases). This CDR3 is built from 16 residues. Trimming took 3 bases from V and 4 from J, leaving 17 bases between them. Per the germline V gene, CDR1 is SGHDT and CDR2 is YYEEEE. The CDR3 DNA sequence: TGTGCCAGCAGCTCGCCGCGACAGGAGGTGGGAAACACCATATATTTT. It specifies CASSSPRQEVGNTIYF.

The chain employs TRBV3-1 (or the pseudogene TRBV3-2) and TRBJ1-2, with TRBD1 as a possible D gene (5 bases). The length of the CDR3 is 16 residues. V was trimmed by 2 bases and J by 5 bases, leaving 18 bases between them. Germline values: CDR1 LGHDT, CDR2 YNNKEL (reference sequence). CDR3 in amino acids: CASSQLLGGSAYGYTF. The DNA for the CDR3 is TGTGCCAGCAGCCAACTCCTCGGGGGTTCCGCGTATGGCTACACCTTC.

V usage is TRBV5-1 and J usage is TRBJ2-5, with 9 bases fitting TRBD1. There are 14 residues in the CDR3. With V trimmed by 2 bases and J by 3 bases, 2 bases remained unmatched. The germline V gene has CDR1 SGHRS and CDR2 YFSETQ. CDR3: CASSLRDREETQYF. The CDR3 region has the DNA TGCGCCAGCAGCTTAAGGGACAGGGAAGAGACCCAGTACTTC.

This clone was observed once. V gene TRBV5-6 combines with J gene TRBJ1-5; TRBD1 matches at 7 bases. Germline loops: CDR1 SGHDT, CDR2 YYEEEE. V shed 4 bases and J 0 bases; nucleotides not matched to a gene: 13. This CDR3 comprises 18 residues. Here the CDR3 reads CASSRSRQGSYSNQPQHF. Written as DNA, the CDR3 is TGTGCCAGCAGCCGGAGCCGACAGGGAAGTTATAGCAATCAGCCCCAGCATTTT.

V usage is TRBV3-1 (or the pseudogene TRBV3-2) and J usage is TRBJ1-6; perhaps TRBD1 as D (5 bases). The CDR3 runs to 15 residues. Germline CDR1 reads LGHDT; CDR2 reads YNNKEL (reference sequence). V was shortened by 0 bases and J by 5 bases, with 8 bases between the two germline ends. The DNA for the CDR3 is TGTGCCAGCAGCCAAGAGAGCAGGGATAATTCACCCCTCCACTTT. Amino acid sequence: CASSQESRDNSPLHF.

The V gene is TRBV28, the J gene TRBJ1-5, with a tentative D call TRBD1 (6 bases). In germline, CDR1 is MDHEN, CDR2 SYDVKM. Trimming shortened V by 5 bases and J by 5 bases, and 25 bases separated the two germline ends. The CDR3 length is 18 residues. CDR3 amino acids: CASSGVHRDTFGHQPQHF. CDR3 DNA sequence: TGTGCCAGCAGTGGGGTCCATCGGGACACCTTCGGGCATCAGCCCCAGCATTTT.

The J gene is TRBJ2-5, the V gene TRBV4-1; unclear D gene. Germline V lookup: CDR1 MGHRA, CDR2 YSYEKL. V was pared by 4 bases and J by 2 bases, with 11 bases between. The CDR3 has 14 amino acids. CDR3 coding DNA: TGCGCCAGCAGCCCGAGCCCCGTTCAAGAGACCCAGTACTTC. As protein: CASSPSPVQETQYF.

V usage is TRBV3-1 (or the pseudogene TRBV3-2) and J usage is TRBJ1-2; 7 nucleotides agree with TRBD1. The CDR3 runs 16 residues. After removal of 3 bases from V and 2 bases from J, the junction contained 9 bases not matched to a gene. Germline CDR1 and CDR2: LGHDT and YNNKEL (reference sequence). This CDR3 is CASSQQGGRGNYGYTF. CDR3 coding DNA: TGTGCCAGCAGCCAGCAGGGGGGTAGGGGGAACTATGGCTACACCTTC.

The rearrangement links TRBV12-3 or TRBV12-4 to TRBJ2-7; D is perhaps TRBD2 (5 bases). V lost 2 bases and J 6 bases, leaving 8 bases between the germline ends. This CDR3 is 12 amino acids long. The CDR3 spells CASSLPGVEQYF. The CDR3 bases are TGTGCCAGCAGTTTACCCGGGGTCGAGCAGTACTTC.

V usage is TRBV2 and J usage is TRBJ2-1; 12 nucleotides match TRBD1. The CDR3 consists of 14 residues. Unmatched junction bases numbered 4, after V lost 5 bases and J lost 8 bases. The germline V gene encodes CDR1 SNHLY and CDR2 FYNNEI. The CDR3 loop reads CASSPGQGAYEQFF. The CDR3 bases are TGTGCCAGCAGTCCGGGACAGGGGGCCTATGAGCAGTTCTTC. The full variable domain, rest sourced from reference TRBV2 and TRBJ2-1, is EPEVTQTPSHQVTQMGQEVILRCVPISNHLYFYWYRQILGQKVEFLVSFYNNEISEKSEIFDDQFSVERPDGSNFTLKIRSTKLEDSAMYFCASSPGQGAYEQFFGPGTRLTVL.

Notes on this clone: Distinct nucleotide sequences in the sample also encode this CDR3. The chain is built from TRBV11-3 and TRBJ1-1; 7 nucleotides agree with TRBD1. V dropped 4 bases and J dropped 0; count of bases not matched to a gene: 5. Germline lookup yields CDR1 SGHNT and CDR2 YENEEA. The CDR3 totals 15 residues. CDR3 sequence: CASSSGTAMNTEAFF. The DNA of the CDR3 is TGTGCCAGCAGCTCAGGGACAGCCATGAACACTGAAGCTTTCTTT.

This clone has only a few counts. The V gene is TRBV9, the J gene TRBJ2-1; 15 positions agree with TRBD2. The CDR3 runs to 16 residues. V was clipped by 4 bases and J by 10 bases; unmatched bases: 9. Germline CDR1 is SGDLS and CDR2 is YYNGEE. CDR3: CASSRGLAGGPREQFF. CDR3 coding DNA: TGTGCCAGCAGCCGCGGACTAGCGGGGGGGCCTCGCGAGCAGTTCTTC.

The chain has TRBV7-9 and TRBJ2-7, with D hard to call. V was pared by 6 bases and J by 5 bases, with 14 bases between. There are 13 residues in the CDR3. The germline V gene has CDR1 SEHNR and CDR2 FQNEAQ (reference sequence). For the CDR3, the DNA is TGTGCCAGCAGGGGTTACGAGGCAAACGAGCAGTACTTC. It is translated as CASRGYEANEQYF.

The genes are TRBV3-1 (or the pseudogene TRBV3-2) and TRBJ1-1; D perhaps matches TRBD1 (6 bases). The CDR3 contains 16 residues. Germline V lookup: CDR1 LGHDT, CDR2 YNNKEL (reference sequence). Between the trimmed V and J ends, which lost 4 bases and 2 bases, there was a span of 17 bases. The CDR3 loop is CASSRGGSTLNTEAFF. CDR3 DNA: TGTGCCAGCAGCCGGGGGGGCTCAACCCTCAACACTGAAGCTTTCTTT.

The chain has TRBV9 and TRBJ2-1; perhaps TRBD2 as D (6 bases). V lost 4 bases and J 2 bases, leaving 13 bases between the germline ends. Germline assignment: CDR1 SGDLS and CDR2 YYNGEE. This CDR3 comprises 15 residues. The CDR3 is CASSLRLGTYNEQFF. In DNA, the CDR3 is TGTGCCAGCAGCCTCAGACTAGGAACCTACAATGAGCAGTTCTTC.

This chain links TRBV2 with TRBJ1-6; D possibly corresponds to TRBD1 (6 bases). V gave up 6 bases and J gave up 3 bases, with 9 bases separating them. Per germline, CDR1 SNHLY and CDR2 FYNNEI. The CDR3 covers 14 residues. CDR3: CASRDSSYNSPLHF. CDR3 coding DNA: TGTGCCAGCAGGGACAGTAGCTATAATTCACCCCTCCACTTT.

CDR3 bases: TGTGCCTCCCTAGACGGAGCGCGTAGCACAGATACGCAGTATTTT. Translation: CASLDGARSTDTQYF. The chain uses TRBV5-4 and TRBJ2-3; no clear D. Germline assignment: CDR1 SGHNT and CDR2 YYREEE (reference sequence). V was pared by 10 bases and J by 0 bases, with 18 bases between. This CDR3 comprises 15 residues.

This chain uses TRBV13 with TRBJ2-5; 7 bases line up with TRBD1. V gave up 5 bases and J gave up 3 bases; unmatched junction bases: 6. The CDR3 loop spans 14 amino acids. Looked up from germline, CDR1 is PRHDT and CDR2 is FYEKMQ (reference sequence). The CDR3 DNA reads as TGTGCCAGCAGCGTACCCGGACAGGAAGAGACCCAGTACTTC. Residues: CASSVPGQEETQYF.

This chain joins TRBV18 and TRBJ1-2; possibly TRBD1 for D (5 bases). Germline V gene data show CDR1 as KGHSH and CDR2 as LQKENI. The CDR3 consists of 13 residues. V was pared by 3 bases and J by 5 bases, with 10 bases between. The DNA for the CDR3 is TGTGCCAGCTCACCTTTGACAGCATATGGCTACACCTTC. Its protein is CASSPLTAYGYTF.

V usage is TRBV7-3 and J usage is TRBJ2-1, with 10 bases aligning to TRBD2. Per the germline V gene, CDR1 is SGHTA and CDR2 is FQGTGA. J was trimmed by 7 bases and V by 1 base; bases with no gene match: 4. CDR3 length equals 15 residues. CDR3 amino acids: CASSLRAGGWNEQFF. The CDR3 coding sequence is TGTGCCAGCAGCTTAAGAGCGGGGGGGTGGAATGAGCAGTTCTTC. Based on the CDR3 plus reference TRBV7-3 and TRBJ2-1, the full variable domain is GAGVSQTPSNKVTEKGKYVELRCDPISGHTALYWYRQSLGQGPEFLIYFQGTGAADDSGLPNDRFFAVRPEGSVSTLKIQRTERGDSAVYLCASSLRAGGWNEQFFGPGTRLTVL.

The CDR3 sequence: CASISPGQCNTGELFF. DNA for the CDR3: TGTGCCAGCATTAGTCCGGGACAGTGTAACACCGGGGAGCTGTTTTTT. J is TRBJ2-2 and V is TRBV6-4; 7 bases are a match to TRBD1. The trim removed 7 bases at V and 2 bases at J, leaving 10 bases unmatched. Germline V gene lookup returns CDR1 MRHNA and CDR2 SNTAGT. CDR3 length: 16 amino acids.